This TCR beta chain was documented in a study of blood T cell repertoires in COVID-19. Study overall: The United States, Italy and Spain were the sources of the acute and convalescent COVID-19 samples. Sources were T cells, B-cell-depleted T cells, or PBMCs; the material itself was cDNA or gDNA.

Per the original data handling: Reference gene primer amplification in the assay estimated nucleated cell counts. The assay was immunoSEQ multiplex PCR, and TCRdb's table has in-frame clones only and misses some. V and J calls and clone size are those listed in that table; D and trimming were worked out from the DNA. This sample has fewer than 150,000 clones, with approximately 91% found just once. Germline CDR1 is SGHTA and CDR2 is FQGTGA. V lost 5 bases and J lost 1; bases outside the gene matches: 17. The CDR3 has 18 residues. The specimen was peripheral blood. The sequence derives from a man between 50 and 59 years old with active or convalescent COVID-19. V is TRBV7-3 and J is TRBJ2-7; 7 nucleotides align to TRBD1. The CDR3 DNA reads as TGTGCCAGCAGCACCTACTCAACATACCCGGGACAGTCCTACGAGCAGTACTTC. This translates into CASSTYSTYPGQSYEQYF. Full variable domain (missing parts from reference TRBV7-3 and TRBJ2-7): GAGVSQTPSNKVTEKGKYVELRCDPISGHTALYWYRQSLGQGPEFLIYFQGTGAADDSGLPNDRFFAVRPEGSVSTLKIQRTERGDSAVYLCASSTYSTYPGQSYEQYFGPGTRLTVT.